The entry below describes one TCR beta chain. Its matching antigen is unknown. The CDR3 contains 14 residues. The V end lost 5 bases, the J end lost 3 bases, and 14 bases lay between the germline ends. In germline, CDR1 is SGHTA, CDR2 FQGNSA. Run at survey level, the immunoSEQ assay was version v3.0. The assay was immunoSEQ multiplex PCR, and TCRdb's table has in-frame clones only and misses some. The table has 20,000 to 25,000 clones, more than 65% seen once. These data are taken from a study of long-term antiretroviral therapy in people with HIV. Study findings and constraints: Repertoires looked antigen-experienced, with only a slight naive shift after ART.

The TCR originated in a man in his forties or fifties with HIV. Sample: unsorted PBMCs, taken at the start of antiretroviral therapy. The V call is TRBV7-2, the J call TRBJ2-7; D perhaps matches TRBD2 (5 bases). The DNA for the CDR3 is TGTGCCAGCAGCAACTCCAAGGACTTCTACGAGCAGTACTTC. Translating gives CASSNSKDFYEQYF.